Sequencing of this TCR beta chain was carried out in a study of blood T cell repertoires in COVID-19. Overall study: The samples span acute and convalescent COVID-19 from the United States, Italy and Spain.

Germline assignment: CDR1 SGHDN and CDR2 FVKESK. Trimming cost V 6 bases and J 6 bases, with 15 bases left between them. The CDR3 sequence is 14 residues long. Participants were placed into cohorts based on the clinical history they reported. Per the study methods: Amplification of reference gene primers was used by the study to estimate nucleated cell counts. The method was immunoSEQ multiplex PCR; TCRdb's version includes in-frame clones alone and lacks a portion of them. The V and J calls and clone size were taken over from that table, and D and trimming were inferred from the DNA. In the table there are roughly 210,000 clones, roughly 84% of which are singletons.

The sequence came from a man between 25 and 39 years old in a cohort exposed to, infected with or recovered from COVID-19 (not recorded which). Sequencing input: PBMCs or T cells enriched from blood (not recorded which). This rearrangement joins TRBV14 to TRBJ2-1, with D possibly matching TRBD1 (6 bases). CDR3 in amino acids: CASSQGQGFNEQFF. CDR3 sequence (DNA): TGTGCCAGCAGTCAGGGGCAGGGGTTCAATGAGCAGTTCTTC. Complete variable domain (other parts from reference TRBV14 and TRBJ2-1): EAGVTQFPSHSVIEKGQTVTLRCDPISGHDNLYWYRRVMGKEIKFLLHFVKESKQDESGMPNNRFLAERTGGTYSTLKVQPAELEDSGVYFCASSQGQGFNEQFFGPGTRLTVL.